This entry lists 11 T cell receptor beta chains sequenced from one sample in a study of cytomegalovirus exposure and HLA in healthy donors. Clones were read by immunoSEQ multiplex PCR, and TCRdb kept only the in-frame ones, dropping some. The sample carries 100,000 to 150,000 clones, around 90% recorded once. Sequenced: PBMCs. These TCRs come from a woman between 18 and 29 years old in good health and CMV-seronegative.

The chain combines TRBV9 with TRBJ2-7; 11 nucleotides line up with TRBD2. The CDR3 is 15 amino acids. J gave up 3 bases and V 1 base, and 3 bases lay outside the gene matches. Per germline, CDR1 SGDLS and CDR2 YYNGEE. The CDR3 loop reads CASSVTSGSHYEQYF. As DNA, the CDR3 is TGTGCCAGCAGCGTAACTAGCGGGAGTCACTACGAGCAGTACTTC.

The chain links TRBV7-9 to TRBJ2-7, with 10 bases that match TRBD2. In germline, CDR1 is SEHNR, CDR2 FQNEAQ (reference sequence). The V gene end was trimmed by 5 bases and the J gene end by 3 bases; junction bases not matched to a gene: 4. CDR3 length equals 14 residues. The CDR3 nucleotides are TGTGCCAGCAGCAGGACTAGCGGTTACTACGAGCAGTACTTC. It specifies CASSRTSGYYEQYF.

Concerning this clone itself: The sample carries other DNA sequences with the same CDR3. The J gene is TRBJ2-7, the V gene TRBV7-6; 8 bases map to TRBD1. The CDR3 covers 14 residues. V shed 1 base, J shed 1 base, and the junction held 0 bases outside the gene matches. Germline V CDR1 and CDR2: SGHVS, FNYEAQ. CDR3 bases: TGTGCCAGCAGCTTAGGGACAGGGTCCTACGAGCAGTACTTC. It codes for CASSLGTGSYEQYF. The variable domain in full, completed from reference TRBV7-6 and TRBJ2-7, reads GAGVSQSPRYKVTKRGQDVALRCDPISGHVSLYWYRQALGQGPEFLTYFNYEAQQDKSGLPNDRFSAERPEGSISTLTIQRTEQRDSAMYRCASSLGTGSYEQYFGPGTRLTVT.

The chain uses TRBV9 and TRBJ2-7, with D perhaps matching TRBD1 (5 bases). Germline-derived CDR1 and CDR2 are SGDLS and YYNGEE. Trimming cost V 0 bases and J 2 bases, with 12 bases left between them. This CDR3 has 15 residues. The CDR3 DNA reads as TGTGCCAGCAGCGTAGGACAGTCCCTGACCTACGAGCAGTACTTC. Its translation is CASSVGQSLTYEQYF.

Only one count was recorded for this clone. The chain recombines TRBV4-2 with TRBJ1-2, with a weak D call TRBD1 (5 bases). CDR1 is LGHNA and CDR2 is YNFKEQ in the germline V gene. The V end lost 3 bases, the J end lost 2 bases, and 19 bases lay between the germline ends. The CDR3 is 17 amino acids. The CDR3 region is CASSQGSRDFKNYGYTF. The CDR3 DNA follows: TGTGCCAGCAGCCAGGGATCCCGGGACTTTAAGAACTATGGCTACACCTTC.

V and J are TRBV19 and TRBJ2-2; TRBD1 matches at 7 bases. The CDR3 contains 16 residues. The J segment lost 3 bases and the V segment lost 3 bases, leaving 7 bases of the junction unmatched. Germline V gene sequence: CDR1 LNHDA, CDR2 SQIVND (reference sequence). The CDR3 DNA is TGTGCCAGTAGTATTTTCGGGACAGCCTACACCGGGGAGCTGTTTTTT. Its translation is CASSIFGTAYTGELFF.

The chain is built from TRBV6-5 and TRBJ1-1; 7 bases are a match to TRBD1. CDR3 length equals 15 residues. V lost 5 bases, J lost 1 base, and 7 bases stayed unmatched. Germline lookup yields CDR1 MNHEY and CDR2 SVGAGI. CDR3 region: CASSNPRQGNTEAFF. The DNA for the CDR3 is TGTGCCAGCAGTAACCCCCGACAGGGGAACACTGAAGCTTTCTTT.

The chain recombines TRBV4-3 with TRBJ2-4, with 10 bases lining up with TRBD1. V dropped 0 bases and J dropped 0; count of bases not matched to a gene: 2. In germline, CDR1 is LGHNA, CDR2 YSLEER. The CDR3 length is 17 residues. The CDR3 DNA reads TGCGCCAGCAGCCAAGAGGGGACAGGGGTAGCCAAAAACATTCAGTACTTC. Translated: CASSQEGTGVAKNIQYF.

J is TRBJ1-1 and V is TRBV18; TRBD1 aligns across 8 bases. The CDR3 is 15 amino acids. CDR1 and CDR2 (germline): KGHSH, LQKENI. With 6 bases clipped from V and 3 bases from J, the junction kept 9 bases outside the gene matches. CDR3: CASSSTQGAYTEAFF. CDR3 sequence (DNA): TGTGCCAGCTCGTCTACGCAGGGGGCGTACACTGAAGCTTTCTTT.

The gene calls are TRBV29-1 and TRBJ2-1; possible D gene TRBD2, 5 bases. This CDR3 comprises 14 residues. V lost 3 bases, J lost 0 bases, and 9 bases lay in between. Germline values: CDR1 SQVTM, CDR2 ANQGSEA. The CDR3 DNA reads TGCAGCGTTGAGTCGGGGTCCTCCTACAATGAGCAGTTCTTC. This encodes CSVESGSSYNEQFF.

J is TRBJ2-1 and V is TRBV6-6, with D unresolved. The germline V gene has CDR1 MNHNY and CDR2 SVGAGI (reference sequence). The CDR3 loop spans 12 amino acids. The V end lost 5 bases, the J end lost 7 bases, and 9 bases lay between the germline ends. The CDR3 sequence: CASSILKNEQFF. Written as DNA, the CDR3 is TGTGCCAGCAGTATCCTAAAGAATGAGCAGTTCTTC.